The rows below give T cell receptor beta chains drawn from one sample of a study of coeliac disease. Sequencing was performed with immunoSEQ multiplex PCR; in TCRdb, only in-frame clones are kept and a portion is missing. This table holds approximately 9,100 clones, around three fifths found once. Sequencing was performed on intraepithelial lymphocytes from the gut. The receptor source for this set is a woman aged 60 to 75 with celiac disease. The CDR3 runs from the conserved cysteine through the conserved F or W. The D gene is left open where the match is weak. Rows may omit the clone size; those that give it use once, few, many or a size class.

j_call v_call d_call clone_size cdr3_nt cdr3_aa
TRBJ2-5 TRBV2 . . TGTGCCAGCACCGGCCGGGTCCAAGAGACCCAGTACTTC CASTGRVQETQYF
TRBJ2-3 TRBV14 . . TGTGCCAGCAGCCGGTGGGCGGGGAGCACAGATACGCAGTATTTT CASSRWAGSTDTQYF
TRBJ2-2 TRBV7-9 TRBD1 few TGTGCCAGCAGCCCAAGGACAGGGGGGATCACCGGGGAGCTGTTTTTT CASSPRTGGITGELFF
TRBJ2-1 TRBV11-2 . . TGTGCCAGCAGCTTTCAGGGTAGTATCAATGAGCAGTTCTTC CASSFQGSINEQFF
TRBJ2-2 TRBV11-1 TRBD1 few TGTGCCAGCAGCTCCGGACAGGAATCGGGGGAGCTGTTTTTT CASSSGQESGELFF
TRBJ1-2 TRBV7-9 . . TGTGCCAGCAGCTTCTATTCGGGACACCTCTATGGCTACACCTTC CASSFYSGHLYGYTF
TRBJ1-6 TRBV4-3 TRBD1 few TGCGCCAGCAGCCAAGATCGAGGGGGCTTGAGTTCACCCCTCCACTTT CASSQDRGGLSSPLHF
TRBJ1-1 TRBV5-1 . . TGCGCCAGCAGCCCATCGGTTGGCACTGAAGCTTTCTTT CASSPSVGTEAFF
TRBJ2-3 TRBV4-3 . few TGCGCCAGCAGCCGAGAGACAGACACAGATACGCAGTATTTT CASSRETDTDTQYF
TRBJ1-5 TRBV20-1 . . TGCAGTGCTAGCTCCCGGGGGCCCCAGCATTTT CSASSRGPQHF
TRBJ1-1 TRBV19 . . TGTGCCAGTAGTGGGCCCTTAGAAGCTTTCTTT CASSGPLEAFF
TRBJ2-7 TRBV6-1 . . TGTGCCAGCAGTGCCCCTAAGCCCGAGCAGTACTTC CASSAPKPEQYF
TRBJ1-6 TRBV7-2 TRBD1 medium-sized TGTGCCAGCAGCTCGCGATTAAGGGACAGGGGATGGGGGTCACCCCTCCACTTT CASSSRLRDRGWGSPLHF
TRBJ2-1 TRBV28 TRBD2 . TGTGCCAGCAGTTTAGAGGGACTAGCGGGGAACTACAATGAGCAGTTCTTC CASSLEGLAGNYNEQFF
TRBJ2-1 TRBV10-3 TRBD2 . TGTGCCATCAGTGAGTCAGAGAGTTACCCAGTGCCTCTAGCGGGGGAGTACAATGAGCAGTTCTTC CAISESESYPVPLAGEYNEQFF
TRBJ2-1 TRBV19 TRBD2 . TGTGCCAGTAGTATAGACGGGGGGGTTGAGCAGTTCTTC CASSIDGGVEQFF
TRBJ2-3 TRBV28 . few TGTGCCAGCAGTTACCCGACGGGTACAGATACGCAGTATTTT CASSYPTGTDTQYF
TRBJ1-5 TRBV19 . . TGTGCCAGTACCCCGGGTTTCAATCAGCCCCAGCATTTT CASTPGFNQPQHF
TRBJ2-7 TRBV28 . . TGTGCCAGCAGTTTTCAAGGGGGCGAGCAGTACTTC CASSFQGGEQYF
TRBJ2-7 TRBV11-2 . . TGTGCCAGCAGCCAGGGTGTCGAGCAGTACTTC CASSQGVEQYF
TRBJ1-5 TRBV25-1 . . TGTGCCACCGCAGTGAAGGGAGACCATCAGCCCCAGCATTTT CATAVKGDHQPQHF
TRBJ2-3 TRBV6-4 . . TGTGCCAGCAGCCCGGGGGAAATGGCAGATACGCAGTATTTT CASSPGEMADTQYF
TRBJ2-1 TRBV29-1 . few TGCAGCGTTGAAGGTGGAGGTGAGCAGTTCTTC CSVEGGGEQFF
TRBJ1-4 TRBV11-2 . . TGTGCCAGCAGCTCTTACGCAACGGGTCAGAATGAAAAACTGTTTTTT CASSSYATGQNEKLFF
TRBJ1-2 TRBV28 . . TGTGCCAGCAGTTTAGGGGGGAAACCTGGCTACACCTTC CASSLGGKPGYTF
TRBJ1-2 TRBV5-4 . . TGTGCCAGCAGCCACCGGGACTCGGGAGGCTATGGCTACACCTTC CASSHRDSGGYGYTF
TRBJ2-1 TRBV11-3 . . TGTGCCAGCAGCTCACAGGGTTCCTACAATGAGCAGTTCTTC CASSSQGSYNEQFF
TRBJ1-1 TRBV4-3 . . TGCGCCAGCAGCCAAGTGCACCGGGGCACTGAAGCTTTCTTT CASSQVHRGTEAFF
TRBJ2-7 TRBV7-9 . . TGTGCCAGCAGTTCCCCGGGCTACGAGCAGTACTTC CASSSPGYEQYF
TRBJ2-5 TRBV25-1 TRBD2 . TGTGCCAGCAGTGAGCCGACTAGCGGCCAAGAGACCCAGTACTTC CASSEPTSGQETQYF
TRBJ2-1 TRBV6-4 . few TGTGCCAGCAGTGATGTTGGCCTTACCAATGAGCAGTTCTTC CASSDVGLTNEQFF
TRBJ2-1 TRBV27 . . TGTGCCAGCAAACGCGGAGGGCCGTACAATGAGCAGTTCTTC CASKRGGPYNEQFF
TRBJ2-2 TRBV6-5 . . TGTGCCAGCAGTTACCCGCAGGGAAGGGCCGGGGAGCTGTTTTTT CASSYPQGRAGELFF
TRBJ1-6 TRBV2 . . TGTGCCAGCAGTGTCGTCCTAGGGGATCCCCTCCACTTT CASSVVLGDPLHF
TRBJ2-1 TRBV7-2 TRBD2 . TGTGCCAGCAGCTTAGACCCGGGAGGCTGGGGCAATGAGCAGTTCTTC CASSLDPGGWGNEQFF
TRBJ2-7 TRBV6-6 . . TGTGCCAGCAGTTACGCACAGGGTAGTTTCGAGCAGTACTTC CASSYAQGSFEQYF
TRBJ2-2 TRBV7-2 TRBD1 . TGTGCCAGCAGCTCCAGGGGGCGGCGGGCCGGGGAGCTGTTTTTT CASSSRGRRAGELFF
TRBJ2-5 TRBV9 . . TGTGCCAGCAGCTATAATGAAGAGACCCAGTACTTC CASSYNEETQYF
TRBJ2-6 TRBV5-6 TRBD1 . TGTGTCAGCAGCCGGGGACAGGGGGCGTCCGGGGCCAACGTCCTGACTTTC CVSSRGQGASGANVLTF
TRBJ1-1 TRBV5-4 . once TGTGCCAGCAGCTTGGGACAAGGAATGAACACTGAAGCTTTCTTT CASSLGQGMNTEAFF
TRBJ2-4 TRBV5-1 . . TGCGCCAGCAGCTTGGGGGTCGCGGAAGGGGACATTCAGTACTTC CASSLGVAEGDIQYF
TRBJ2-1 TRBV19 . few TGTGCCAGTAACGGGGACACCCTCTCCTACAATGAGCAGTTCTTC CASNGDTLSYNEQFF
TRBJ2-7 TRBV5-1 . few TGCGCCAGCGGGACACAGAGCTCCTACGAGCAGTACTTC CASGTQSSYEQYF
TRBJ2-5 TRBV6-5 . few TGTGCCAGCAGCCGAACAGGGTACGAGACCCAGTACTTC CASSRTGYETQYF
TRBJ1-4 TRBV4-3 TRBD1 few TGCGCCAGCAGCCACGGAACAGGGGTTAATGAAAAACTGTTTTTT CASSHGTGVNEKLFF
TRBJ2-1 TRBV19 TRBD2 . TGTGCCACCCGGGGGGGCCTGGGGAATGAGCAGTTCTTC CATRGGLGNEQFF
TRBJ2-5 TRBV28 . . TGTGCCAGCAGCGACCCAATAGCCGAGACCCAGTACTTC CASSDPIAETQYF
TRBJ1-2 TRBV18 . medium-sized TGTGCCAGCTCACCCCGGGGGAACTATGGCTACACCTTC CASSPRGNYGYTF